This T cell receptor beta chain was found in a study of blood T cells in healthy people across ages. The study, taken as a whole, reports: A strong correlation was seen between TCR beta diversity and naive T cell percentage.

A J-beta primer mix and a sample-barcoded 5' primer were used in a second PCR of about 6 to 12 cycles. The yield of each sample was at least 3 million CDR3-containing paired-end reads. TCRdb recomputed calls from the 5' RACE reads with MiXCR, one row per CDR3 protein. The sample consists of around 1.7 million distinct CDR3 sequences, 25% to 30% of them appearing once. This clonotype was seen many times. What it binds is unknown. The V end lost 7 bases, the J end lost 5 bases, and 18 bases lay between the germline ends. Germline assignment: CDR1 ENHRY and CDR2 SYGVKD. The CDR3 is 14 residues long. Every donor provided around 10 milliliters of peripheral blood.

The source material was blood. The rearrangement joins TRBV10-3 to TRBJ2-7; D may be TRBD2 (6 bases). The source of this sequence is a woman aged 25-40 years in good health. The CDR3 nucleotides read TGTGCCATCAACGACGGGAGCGGATCGAACGAGCAGTACTTC. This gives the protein CAINDGSGSNEQYF.